This passage covers 29 T cell receptor beta chains from one sample sequenced in a study of shared clonotypes between healthy human individuals. The protocol was immunoSEQ multiplex PCR, while the TCRdb copy is restricted to in-frame clones and leaves out a portion. The sample carries 2.5 million or so clones, around nine tenths recorded once. The sample taken for sequencing was naive CD4+ T cells sorted from blood. Described subset: CD45RA+ positively selected. The receptors originated from a man younger than 35 in good health.

V is TRBV5-1 and J is TRBJ2-7, with D possibly matching TRBD2 (6 bases). Germline-derived CDR1 and CDR2 are SGHRS and YFSETQ. Trimming removed 4 bases at V and 6 bases at J, with 14 bases between. CDR3 length: 13 residues. CDR3 residues: CASSVGPAGEQYF. In DNA, the CDR3 is TGCGCCAGCAGCGTGGGACCAGCGGGCGAGCAGTACTTC.

The chain recombines TRBV10-2 with TRBJ1-1; 9 bases agree with TRBD1. Germline lookup yields CDR1 WSHSY and CDR2 SAAADI. The J segment lost 4 bases and the V segment lost 4 bases, leaving 4 bases of the junction unmatched. The CDR3 spans 14 residues. CDR3 sequence (DNA): TGCGCCAGCAGTGGTAACAGGGGGCGCACTGAAGCTTTCTTT. This encodes CASSGNRGRTEAFF.

The V gene is TRBV7-9, the J gene TRBJ2-1; D possibly matches TRBD1 or TRBD2 (5 bases each). The germline CDR1 and CDR2 sequences are SEHNR and FQNEAQ (reference sequence). CDR3 length: 15 amino acids. V lost 5 bases and J 5 bases, leaving 16 bases between the germline ends. The CDR3 here is CASSDPGRLNNEQFF. CDR3 in DNA: TGTGCCAGCAGCGATCCGGGACGCTTAAACAATGAGCAGTTCTTC.

The chain is built from TRBV5-4 and TRBJ1-2; D is unclear. Deletions cut 0 bases from V and 7 bases from J, with 7 bases between. The CDR3 length is 12 residues. From germline, CDR1 is SGHNT and CDR2 YYREEE (reference sequence). DNA of the CDR3: TGTGCCAGCAGCTTGGACAGCGGTGGCTACACCTTC. It is translated as CASSLDSGGYTF.

This sequence joins TRBV27 and TRBJ2-1; D unresolved. The CDR3 runs 11 residues. V was trimmed by 5 bases and J by 7 bases, leaving 6 bases between them. The germline gives CDR1 MNHEY, CDR2 SMNVEV (reference sequence). The CDR3 sequence is CASSGRNEQFF. Here the CDR3 DNA reads TGTGCCAGCAGTGGACGGAATGAGCAGTTCTTC.

The CDR3 loop reads CASSLALAGRPTDTQYF. The DNA for the CDR3 is TGTGCCAGCAGCTTAGCGCTAGCGGGACGACCCACAGATACGCAGTATTTT. V usage is TRBV7-9 and J usage is TRBJ2-3; TRBD2 aligns across 9 bases. CDR3 size: 17 residues. J lost 2 bases, V lost 0 bases, and 6 bases had no gene match. Looked up from germline, CDR1 is SEHNR and CDR2 is FQNEAQ (reference sequence).

The chain combines TRBV4-3 with TRBJ1-5, with no clear D. Germline V gives CDR1 LGHNA, CDR2 YSLEER. The CDR3 has 15 amino acids. Trimming stripped 0 bases from V and 1 base from J, with 7 bases between. The CDR3 sequence: CASSQEYRSNQPQHF. The CDR3 nucleotides are TGCGCCAGCAGCCAAGAGTACCGGAGCAATCAGCCCCAGCATTTT.

This rearrangement joins TRBV5-1 to TRBJ2-3; D gene uncertain. The V end was cut by 1 base, the J end by 3 bases, with 9 bases between. The CDR3 contains 14 residues. Germline lookup yields CDR1 SGHRS and CDR2 YFSETQ. The CDR3 region has the DNA TGCGCCAGCAGCTTGCGGGTGTCTACAGATACGCAGTATTTT. Translation: CASSLRVSTDTQYF.

CDR3 in DNA: TGTGCCTGGAGTACTTGGGACAGGGGGAAAGAAAAACTGTTTTTT. It is translated as CAWSTWDRGKEKLFF. This chain uses TRBV30 with TRBJ1-4, with TRBD1 matching 11 bases. The germline V gene has CDR1 GTSNPN and CDR2 SVGIG (reference sequence). This CDR3 is 15 amino acids long. The V and J ends lost 2 bases and 8 bases, in that order; junction bases with no gene match: 7. The full variable domain, with the rest looked up from reference TRBV30 and TRBJ1-4, is SQTIHQWPATLVQPVGSPLSLECTVEGTSNPNLYWYRQAAGRGLQLLFYSVGIGQISSEVPQNLSASRPQDRQFILSSKKLLLSDSGFYLCAWSTWDRGKEKLFFGSGTQLSVL.

V usage is TRBV2 and J usage is TRBJ2-1; D might be TRBD1 (6 bases). This CDR3 region has 12 residues. Germline-derived CDR1 and CDR2 are SNHLY and FYNNEI. V shed 3 bases and J shed 9 bases, with 9 bases lying between them. For the CDR3, the DNA is TGTGCCAGCAGTGAGCAGGGGTTTGAGCAGTTCTTC. The encoded protein is CASSEQGFEQFF.

The chain joins TRBV4-2 to TRBJ2-5; possible D gene TRBD1, 5 bases. Deletions cut 5 bases from V and 7 bases from J, with 17 bases between. CDR3 size: 14 residues. Germline V CDR1 and CDR2: LGHNA, YNFKEQ. This chain's CDR3 is CASSDLGETVTQYF. CDR3 in DNA: TGTGCCAGCAGCGATCTAGGGGAAACAGTGACCCAGTACTTC.

The J gene is TRBJ2-5, the V gene TRBV5-6, with a tentative D call TRBD1 (5 bases). Germline V gives CDR1 SGHDT, CDR2 YYEEEE. This CDR3 spans 14 amino acids. The ends were cut back, 1 base at V and 0 bases at J, with 7 bases in the middle. In DNA, the CDR3 is TGTGCCAGCAGCTTGTCAGGGTACCAAGAGACCCAGTACTTC. It is translated as CASSLSGYQETQYF.

This clone appeared once. The chain has TRBV7-9 and TRBJ2-1, with 7 bases aligning to TRBD1. The germline CDR1 and CDR2 sequences are SEHNR and FQNEAQ (reference sequence). This CDR3 is built from 15 residues. J gave up 3 bases and V 3 bases, and 5 bases lay outside the gene matches. The CDR3 DNA is TGTGCCAGCAGCTTCCGACAGGGTGGCTACAATGAGCAGTTCTTC. Its protein product is CASSFRQGGYNEQFF.

V is TRBV19 and J is TRBJ1-5, with 10 nucleotides matching TRBD1. The CDR3 is made up of 18 amino acids. V trimming: 3 bases; J trimming: 0 bases; junction bases outside the gene matches: 8. Germline lookup yields CDR1 LNHDA and CDR2 SQIVND (reference sequence). In DNA, the CDR3 is TGTGCCAGTAGTATCTCATCCCGGGACAGGGGTAGCAATCAGCCCCAGCATTTT. It codes for CASSISSRDRGSNQPQHF.

This sequence joins TRBV12-5 and TRBJ2-7, with D perhaps matching TRBD2 (7 bases). CDR3 length: 17 residues. Trimming cost V 4 bases and J 4 bases, with 23 bases left between them. Germline V gene data show CDR1 as LGHNT and CDR2 as FRNRAP. CDR3 region: CASGSTGGAVLGYEQYF. CDR3 in DNA: TGTGCTAGTGGTTCTACGGGGGGCGCAGTCCTAGGGTACGAGCAGTACTTC.

Note on this clone: Distinct nucleotide sequences in the sample also encode this CDR3. This chain connects TRBV6-6 to TRBJ1-1; no reliable D call. Germline CDR1 is MNHNY and CDR2 is SVGAGI (reference sequence). V was shortened by 2 bases and J by 2 bases, with 6 bases between the two germline ends. This CDR3 is 13 amino acids long. CDR3 sequence: CASSYGQNTEAFF. CDR3 nucleotides: TGTGCCAGCAGTTACGGGCAAAACACTGAAGCTTTCTTT.

The chain has TRBV5-6 and TRBJ2-7, with 8 nucleotides matching TRBD2. Germline V gives CDR1 SGHDT, CDR2 YYEEEE. The CDR3 is 16 residues long. After removal of 3 bases from V and 5 bases from J, the junction contained 13 bases not matched to a gene. The DNA of the CDR3 is TGTGCCAGCAGCTCGGAAGTCGGACTAGCAAGCCACGAGCAGTACTTC. Translated: CASSSEVGLASHEQYF.

The table lists this clone with a count of one. The chain carries TRBV18 and TRBJ1-2, with D hard to call. The CDR3 has 14 amino acids. CDR1 KGHSH and CDR2 LQKENI come from the germline V gene. Between the trimmed V and J ends, which lost 0 bases and 2 bases, there was a span of 7 bases. The CDR3 DNA sequence: TGTGCCAGCTCACCACCGGGTACAAACTATGGCTACACCTTC. Its protein product is CASSPPGTNYGYTF.

The chain carries TRBV30 and TRBJ1-5; TRBD1 might be the D (6 bases). Germline CDR1 is GTSNPN and CDR2 is SVGIG (reference sequence). The CDR3 covers 13 residues. V was pared by 0 bases and J by 7 bases, with 10 bases between. CDR3 amino acids: CAWSVVRGQPQHF. The CDR3 DNA reads as TGTGCCTGGAGTGTAGTCAGGGGCCAGCCCCAGCATTTT.

About this clone itself: At one end, the junction sequence differs from germline, possibly due to a read error. V usage is TRBV5-5 and J usage is TRBJ1-1; D unclear. Germline lookup yields CDR1 SGHKS and CDR2 YYEKEE (reference sequence). The CDR3 runs 14 residues. The CDR3 DNA reads as TGTGCCAGCAGTTTGGACCCGGCCGGCACTGAAGCTTTCTTT. Its protein is CASSLDPAGTEAFF.

The chain links TRBV7-8 to TRBJ2-3; D gene uncertain. Germline CDR1 and CDR2: SGHVS and FQNEAQ. V lost 2 bases and J 0 bases, leaving 12 bases between the germline ends. The CDR3 totals 16 residues. The CDR3 reads CASSLRDSRSTDTQYF. Written as DNA, the CDR3 is TGTGCCAGCAGCTTAAGAGATAGCAGAAGCACAGATACGCAGTATTTT.

The chain joins TRBV21-1 to TRBJ2-2. TRBV21-1 is a recognized pseudogene. This CDR3 spans 15 amino acids. CDR3 sequence reads: CASSKVRTATGELFF. The CDR3 DNA reads as TGTGCCAGCAGCAAAGTCAGGACGGCCACCGGGGAGCTGTTTTTT.

The gene calls are TRBV5-1 and TRBJ2-2, with a weak D call TRBD1 (6 bases). V was cut by 5 bases and J by 5 bases, with 16 bases left in between. Germline CDR1 reads SGHRS; CDR2 reads YFSETQ. The CDR3 is made up of 15 amino acids. The CDR3 here is CASRWAGVATGELFF. In DNA, the CDR3 is TGCGCCAGCAGGTGGGCAGGGGTGGCTACCGGGGAGCTGTTTTTT.

This chain connects TRBV11-2 to TRBJ2-4; D gene ambiguous. The CDR3 length is 14 residues. The V gene lost 3 bases and the J gene lost 1 base, with 7 bases spanning the gap. Per germline, CDR1 SGHAT and CDR2 FQNNGV. The CDR3 nucleotides are TGTGCCAGCAGCTTCCCCGGGGCCAAAAACATTCAGTACTTC. This translates into CASSFPGAKNIQYF.

The chain is built from TRBV30 and TRBJ1-3, with D hard to call. The V and J ends lost 4 bases and 0 bases respectively, with 7 bases between them. CDR1 is GTSNPN and CDR2 is SVGIG in the germline V gene (reference sequence). The CDR3 extends over 13 amino acids. This CDR3 is CAWILSSGNTIYF. CDR3 nucleotides: TGTGCCTGGATCTTGAGCTCTGGAAACACCATATATTTT.

For the CDR3, the DNA is TGTGCCAGCAGCTTATCAATCGCCTCCGGCTATAATTCACCCCTCCACTTT. Its translation: CASSLSIASGYNSPLHF. The chain recombines TRBV11-2 with TRBJ1-6; D call uncertain. The CDR3 has 17 amino acids. The germline V and J ends were trimmed by 2 bases and 3 bases, with 14 bases remaining between them. Germline V gene lookup returns CDR1 SGHAT and CDR2 FQNNGV.

This chain uses TRBV7-2 with TRBJ2-3; 7 bases fit TRBD1. Germline lookup yields CDR1 SGHTA and CDR2 FQGNSA. Losses at the gene ends were 5 bases for V and 1 base for J; bases not matched to a gene: 6. CDR3 size: 15 residues. The CDR3 bases are TGTGCCAGCAGCAGGGGACAGCCTCGCACAGATACGCAGTATTTT. Its protein product is CASSRGQPRTDTQYF.

The chain employs TRBV7-9 and TRBJ2-1; D perhaps matches TRBD2 (7 bases). Germline V gives CDR1 SEHNR, CDR2 FQNEAQ (reference sequence). Trimming cost V 6 bases and J 4 bases, with 19 bases left between them. CDR3 length: 16 amino acids. The DNA for the CDR3 is TGTGCCAGCAGTCCCCGGGGGGCGGGGCCATACAATGAGCAGTTCTTC. As protein: CASSPRGAGPYNEQFF. The whole variable domain, filled in from reference TRBV7-9 and TRBJ2-1, reads DTGVSQNPRHKITKRGQNVTFRCDPISEHNRLYWYRQTLGQGPEFLTYFQNEAQLEKSRLLSDRFSAERPKGSFSTLEIQRTEQGDSAMYLCASSPRGAGPYNEQFFGPGTRLTVL.

The chain has TRBV6-6 and TRBJ1-5, with D unclear. Germline V gene data show CDR1 as MNHNY and CDR2 as SVGAGI (reference sequence). This CDR3 spans 15 amino acids. Trimming stripped 4 bases from V and 0 bases from J, with 10 bases between. The CDR3 spells CASSSPTDSNQPQHF. CDR3 bases: TGTGCCAGCAGTTCTCCGACGGATAGCAATCAGCCCCAGCATTTT.